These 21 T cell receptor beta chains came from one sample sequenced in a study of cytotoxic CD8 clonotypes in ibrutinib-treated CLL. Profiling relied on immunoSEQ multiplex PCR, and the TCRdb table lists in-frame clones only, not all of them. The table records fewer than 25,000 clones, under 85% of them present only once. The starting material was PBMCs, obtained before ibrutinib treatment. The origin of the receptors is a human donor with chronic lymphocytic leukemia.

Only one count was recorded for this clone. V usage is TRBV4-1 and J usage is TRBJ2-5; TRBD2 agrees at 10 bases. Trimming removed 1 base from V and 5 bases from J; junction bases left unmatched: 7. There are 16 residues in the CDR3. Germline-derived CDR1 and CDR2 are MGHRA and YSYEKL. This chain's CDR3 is CASSQGVEREGETQYF. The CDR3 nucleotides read TGCGCCAGCAGCCAAGGGGTGGAGCGGGAGGGGGAGACCCAGTACTTC.

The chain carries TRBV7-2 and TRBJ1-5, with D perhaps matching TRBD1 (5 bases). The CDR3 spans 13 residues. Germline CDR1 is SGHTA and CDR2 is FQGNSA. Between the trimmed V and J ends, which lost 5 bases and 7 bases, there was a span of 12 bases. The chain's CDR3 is CASSPAREQPQHF. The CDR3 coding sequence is TGTGCCAGCAGCCCGGCCAGGGAGCAGCCCCAGCATTTT.

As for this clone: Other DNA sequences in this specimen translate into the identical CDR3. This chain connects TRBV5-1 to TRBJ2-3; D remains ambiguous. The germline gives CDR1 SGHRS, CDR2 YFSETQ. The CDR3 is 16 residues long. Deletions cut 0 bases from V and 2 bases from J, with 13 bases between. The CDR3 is CASSLGSTAITDTQYF. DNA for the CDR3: TGCGCCAGCAGCTTGGGTTCTACCGCAATCACAGATACGCAGTATTTT.

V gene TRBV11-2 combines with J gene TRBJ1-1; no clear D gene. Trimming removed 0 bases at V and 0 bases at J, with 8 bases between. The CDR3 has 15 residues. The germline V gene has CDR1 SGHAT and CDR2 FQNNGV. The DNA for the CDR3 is TGTGCCAGCAGCTTAGATCGCAAGGTGAACACTGAAGCTTTCTTT. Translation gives CASSLDRKVNTEAFF.

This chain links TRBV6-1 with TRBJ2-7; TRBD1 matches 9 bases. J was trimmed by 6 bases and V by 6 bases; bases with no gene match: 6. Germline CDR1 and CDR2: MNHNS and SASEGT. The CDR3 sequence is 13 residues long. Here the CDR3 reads CASSRDRVFEQYF. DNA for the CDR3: TGTGCCAGCAGCCGGGACAGGGTTTTCGAGCAGTACTTC.

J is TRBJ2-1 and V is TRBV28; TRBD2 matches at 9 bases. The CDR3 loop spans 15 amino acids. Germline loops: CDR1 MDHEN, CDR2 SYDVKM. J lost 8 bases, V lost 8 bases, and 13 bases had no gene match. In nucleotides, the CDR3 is TGTGCCAGCGGTGCTAGCGGGGTCCCCTGGGATGAGCAGTTCTTC. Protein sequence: CASGASGVPWDEQFF.

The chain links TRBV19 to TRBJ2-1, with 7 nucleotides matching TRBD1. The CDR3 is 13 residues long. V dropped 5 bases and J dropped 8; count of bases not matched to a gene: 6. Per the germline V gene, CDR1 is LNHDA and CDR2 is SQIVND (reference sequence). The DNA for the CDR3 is TGTGCCAGTAGTCTCAGACAGGGCCATGAGCAGTTCTTC. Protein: CASSLRQGHEQFF.

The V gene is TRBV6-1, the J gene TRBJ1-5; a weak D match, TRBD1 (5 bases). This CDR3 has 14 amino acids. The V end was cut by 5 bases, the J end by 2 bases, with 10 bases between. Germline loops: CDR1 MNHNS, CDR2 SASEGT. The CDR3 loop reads CASSSGFGNQPQHF. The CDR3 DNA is TGTGCCAGCAGTTCAGGGTTTGGCAATCAGCCCCAGCATTTT.

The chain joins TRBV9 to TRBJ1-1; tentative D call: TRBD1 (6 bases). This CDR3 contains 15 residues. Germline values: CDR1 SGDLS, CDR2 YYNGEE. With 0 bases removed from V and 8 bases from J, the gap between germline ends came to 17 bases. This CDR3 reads CASSVAWATGTEAFF. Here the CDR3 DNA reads TGTGCCAGCAGCGTAGCTTGGGCGACAGGCACCGAAGCTTTCTTT.

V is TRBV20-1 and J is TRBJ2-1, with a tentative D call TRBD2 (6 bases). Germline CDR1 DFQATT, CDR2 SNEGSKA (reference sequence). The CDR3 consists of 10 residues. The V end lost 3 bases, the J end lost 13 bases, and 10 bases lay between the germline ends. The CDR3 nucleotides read TGCAGTGCTAGGCGGGATATTCAGTTCTTC. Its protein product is CSARRDIQFF.

The CDR3 is CASHGQGGYGTDTQYF. In DNA form, the CDR3 reads TGTGCCAGCCACGGTCAAGGCGGATATGGGACAGATACGCAGTATTTT. This chain connects TRBV28 to TRBJ2-3; D call uncertain. CDR1 is MDHEN and CDR2 is SYDVKM in the germline V gene. CDR3 length: 16 amino acids. The V end lost 8 bases, the J end lost 3 bases, and 21 bases lay between the germline ends.

CDR3: CASSYSMGAGNTEAFF. The CDR3 DNA sequence: TGTGCCAGCAGTTACTCGATGGGGGCGGGGAACACTGAAGCTTTCTTT. This chain joins TRBV6-5 and TRBJ1-1; D is perhaps TRBD1 (6 bases). The CDR3 runs to 16 residues. The germline gives CDR1 MNHEY, CDR2 SVGAGI. Between the trimmed V and J ends, which lost 0 bases and 1 base, there was a span of 12 bases.

Here the CDR3 reads CASSVGTGEQYF. Here the CDR3 DNA reads TGTGCCAGCAGCGTAGGGACGGGCGAGCAGTACTTC. The chain combines TRBV11-3 with TRBJ2-7; possibly TRBD1 or TRBD2 for D (5 bases each). V was cut by 5 bases and J by 6 bases, with 11 bases left in between. The CDR3 is 12 residues long. CDR1 is SGHNT and CDR2 is YENEEA in the germline V gene.

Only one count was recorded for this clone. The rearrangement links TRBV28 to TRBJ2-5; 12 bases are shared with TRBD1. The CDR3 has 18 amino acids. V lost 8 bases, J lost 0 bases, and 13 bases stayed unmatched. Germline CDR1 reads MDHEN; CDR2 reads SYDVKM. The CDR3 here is CASGQGQGARVYQETQYF. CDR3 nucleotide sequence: TGTGCCAGCGGCCAGGGACAGGGGGCAAGGGTGTACCAAGAGACCCAGTACTTC.

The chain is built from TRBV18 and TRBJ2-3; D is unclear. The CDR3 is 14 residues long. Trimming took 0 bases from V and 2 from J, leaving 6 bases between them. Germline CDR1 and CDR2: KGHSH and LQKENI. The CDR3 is CASSPPWPTDTQYF. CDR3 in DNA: TGTGCCAGCTCACCACCGTGGCCCACAGATACGCAGTATTTT.

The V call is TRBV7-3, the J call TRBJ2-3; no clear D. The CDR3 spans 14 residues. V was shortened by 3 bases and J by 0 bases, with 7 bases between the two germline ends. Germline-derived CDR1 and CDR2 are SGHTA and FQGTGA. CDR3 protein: CASSFAPSTDTQYF. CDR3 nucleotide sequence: TGTGCCAGCAGCTTTGCCCCTAGCACAGATACGCAGTATTTT.

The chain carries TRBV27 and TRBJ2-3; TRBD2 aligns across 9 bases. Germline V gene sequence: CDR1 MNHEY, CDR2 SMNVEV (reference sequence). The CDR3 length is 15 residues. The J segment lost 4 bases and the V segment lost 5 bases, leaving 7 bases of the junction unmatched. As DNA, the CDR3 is TGTGCCAGCAGTCCCGGGACTAGCATTTCAGATACGCAGTATTTT. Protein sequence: CASSPGTSISDTQYF.

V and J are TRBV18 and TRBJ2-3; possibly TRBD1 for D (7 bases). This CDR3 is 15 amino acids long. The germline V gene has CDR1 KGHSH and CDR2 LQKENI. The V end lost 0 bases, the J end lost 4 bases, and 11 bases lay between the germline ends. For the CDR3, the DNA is TGTGCCAGCTCACCACCGACAGGGAGGCCAGATACGCAGTATTTT. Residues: CASSPPTGRPDTQYF.

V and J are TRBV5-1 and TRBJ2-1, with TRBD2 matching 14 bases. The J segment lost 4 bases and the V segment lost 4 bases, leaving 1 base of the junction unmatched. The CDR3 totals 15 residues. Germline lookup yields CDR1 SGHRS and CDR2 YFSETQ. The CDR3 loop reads CASSRTSGGYNEQFF. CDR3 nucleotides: TGCGCCAGCAGCCGGACTAGCGGGGGGTACAATGAGCAGTTCTTC.

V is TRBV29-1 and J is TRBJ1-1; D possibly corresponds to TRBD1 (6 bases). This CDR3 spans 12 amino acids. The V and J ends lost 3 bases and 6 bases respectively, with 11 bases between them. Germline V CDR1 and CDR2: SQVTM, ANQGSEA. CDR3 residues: CSVDGGEAEAFF. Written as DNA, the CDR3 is TGCAGCGTTGATGGGGGCGAGGCTGAAGCTTTCTTT.

The CDR3 DNA reads TGTGCCACCGGCCTTAGGGACGAGCAGTACTTC. This codes for CATGLRDEQYF. V usage is TRBV15 and J usage is TRBJ2-7; D ambiguous. Germline V gene data show CDR1 as LNHNV and CDR2 as YYDKDF (reference sequence). V was clipped by 8 bases and J by 5 bases, with 10 bases between them. The CDR3 spans 11 residues.